This is a list of T cell receptor beta chains from one sample in a study of blood T cell repertoires in COVID-19. The assay was immunoSEQ multiplex PCR, and TCRdb's table has in-frame clones only and misses some. In the table there are 55,000 to 90,000 clones, approximately 86% of which are singletons. Material: peripheral blood. The source is a man between 65 and 79 years old with active COVID-19. The CDR3 runs from the conserved cysteine through the conserved F or W. A D gene is named only where the DNA matches it firmly. Some rows have no size entry. The others give once, few or many, or a class for an expanded clone.

>TRBD2|TRBJ2-2|TRBV6-5|.
CASSYTETSAKLELFF
TGTGCCAGCAGTTACACCGAGACTAGCGCAAAGTTGGAGCTGTTTTTT
>.|TRBJ2-7|TRBV6-5|.
CASLGGATDEQYF
TGTGCCAGCCTGGGTGGGGCCACCGACGAGCAGTACTTC
>TRBD2|TRBJ2-7|TRBV7-9|.
CASSLGLAGTYEQYF
TGTGCCAGCAGCTTAGGGCTAGCGGGGACCTACGAGCAGTACTTC
>.|TRBJ2-2|TRBV7-2|once
CASQADGELFF
TGTGCCAGCCAGGCCGACGGGGAGCTGTTTTTT
>.|TRBJ1-1|TRBV6-6|few
CASGSGAFF
TGTGCCAGCGGCTCGGGAGCTTTCTTT
>TRBD2|TRBJ2-2|TRBV5-1|.
CASSPGGTNTGELFF
TGCGCCAGCAGCCCGGGGGGGACGAACACCGGGGAGCTGTTTTTT
>.|TRBJ1-5|TRBV21-1|.
CASSRGPAPGQTYSNQPQHF
TGTGCCAGCAGCAGGGGCCCGGCCCCGGGACAGACCTATAGCAATCAGCCCCAGCATTTT
>TRBD2|TRBJ2-5|TRBV5-4|.
CASSAGTSGRRETQYF
TGTGCCAGCAGCGCCGGGACTAGCGGGAGACGGGAGACCCAGTACTTC
>.|TRBJ1-1|TRBV20-1|once
CSASQTGWAFF
TGCAGTGCTAGCCAGACAGGCTGGGCTTTCTTT
>.|TRBJ2-5|TRBV7-7|.
CASTNPGGRETQYF
TGTGCTAGCACCAACCCCGGGGGTCGGGAGACCCAGTACTTC
>TRBD2|TRBJ2-7|TRBV2|.
CASSEVASGRYEQYF
TGTGCCAGCAGTGAAGTGGCTAGCGGGAGGTACGAGCAGTACTTC
>TRBD1|TRBJ2-4|TRBV7-2|.
CASSQQGAGNIQYF
TGTGCCAGCAGCCAACAGGGGGCCGGAAACATTCAGTACTTC
>.|TRBJ2-3|TRBV27|.
CASRRDLGDTQYF
TGTGCCAGCAGGCGGGACCTTGGGGATACGCAGTATTTT
>TRBD1|TRBJ2-7|TRBV28|.
CASSFPRPGQGPFSSYEQYF
TGTGCCAGCAGTTTCCCACGACCGGGACAGGGGCCTTTCTCCTCCTACGAGCAGTACTTC
>TRBD1|TRBJ2-1|TRBV7-9|.
CASSMDRSNEQFF
TGTGCCAGCAGCATGGACAGGTCCAATGAGCAGTTCTTC
>TRBD2|TRBJ2-7|TRBV9|.
CASSPRASGAYEQYF
TGTGCCAGCAGCCCCCGGGCTAGCGGGGCCTACGAGCAGTACTTC
>.|TRBJ1-4|TRBV28|.
CASSPGGGGEKLFF
TGTGCCAGCAGCCCCGGGGGCGGGGGGGAAAAACTGTTTTTT
>.|TRBJ2-7|TRBV2|.
CATKGDKTYEQYF
TGTGCCACTAAGGGGGACAAGACCTACGAGCAGTACTTC
>TRBD1|TRBJ1-5|TRBV19|.
CASRGDRQPNQPQHF
TGTGCCAGTAGGGGGGACAGGCAACCCAATCAGCCCCAGCATTTT
>.|TRBJ2-7|TRBV19|.
CASSIGTTGEQYF
TGTGCCAGTAGTATCGGGACAACGGGCGAGCAGTACTTC
>.|TRBJ2-3|TRBV7-9|.
CASSSLVDTQYF
TGTGCCAGCAGCTCCCTCGTGGATACGCAGTATTTT
>.|TRBJ1-1|TRBV9|.
CASSPRGGLNTEAFF
TGTGCCAGCAGCCCCCGGGGAGGGCTGAACACTGAAGCTTTCTTT
>.|TRBJ2-5|TRBV30|.
CAWSGPPGQETQYF
TGTGCCTGGAGTGGACCCCCAGGCCAAGAGACCCAGTACTTC
>TRBD2|TRBJ2-1|TRBV4-3|.
CASSQAGGRVDEQFF
TGCGCCAGCAGCCAAGCGGGGGGGAGGGTGGATGAGCAGTTCTTC
>TRBD1|TRBJ2-1|TRBV6-5|.
CASSPADTTGAEQFF
TGTGCCAGCAGTCCTGCTGACACAACAGGGGCTGAGCAGTTCTTC
>TRBD1|TRBJ1-5|TRBV28|.
CASSRQGGNQPQHF
TGTGCCAGCTCTCGACAGGGGGGCAATCAGCCCCAGCATTTT
>TRBD1|TRBJ2-1|TRBV28|.
CASRGQGDNEQFF
TGTGCCAGCAGGGGACAGGGGGACAATGAGCAGTTCTTC
>.|TRBJ1-2|TRBV28|.
CASSRPGTGANYGYTF
TGTGCCAGCAGTAGACCCGGGACGGGAGCTAACTATGGCTACACCTTC
>TRBD2|TRBJ2-1|TRBV28|.
CASTPSRSGRSYNEQFF
TGTGCCAGCACCCCAAGTCGGAGCGGGAGATCCTACAATGAGCAGTTCTTC
>TRBD1|TRBJ2-3|TRBV6-5|.
CASRDRGTDTQYF
TGTGCCAGCCGGGACAGGGGTACAGATACGCAGTATTTT
>TRBD2|TRBJ2-3|TRBV28|.
CASLSAGGTDTQYF
TGTGCCAGCCTGTCGGCGGGAGGCACAGATACGCAGTATTTT
>.|TRBJ2-5|TRBV19|.
CASSIGENQETQYF
TGTGCCAGTAGTATTGGGGAGAACCAAGAGACCCAGTACTTC
>TRBD2|TRBJ2-3|TRBV13|.
CASTVAGGSTDTQYF
TGTGCCAGCACCGTAGCGGGAGGGAGCACAGATACGCAGTATTTT
>.|TRBJ2-5|TRBV29-1|.
CSVEGGSAGLETQYF
TGCAGCGTTGAAGGCGGTTCGGCAGGGCTGGAGACCCAGTACTTC
>TRBD1|TRBJ2-7|TRBV5-8|.
CASRGTARPYEQYF
TGTGCCAGCAGAGGGACAGCCCGTCCCTACGAGCAGTACTTC
>TRBD2|TRBJ2-1|TRBV6-2/TRBV6-3|.
CASSSGTSGRAFLRDEQFF
TGTGCCAGCAGTTCCGGGACTAGCGGGAGGGCCTTCCTTCGGGATGAGCAGTTCTTC
>TRBD1|TRBJ2-5|TRBV7-7|.
CASSPRQGGRETQYF
TGTGCTAGCAGCCCTAGACAGGGTGGGCGAGAGACCCAGTACTTC
>.|TRBJ1-5|TRBV5-8|.
CVSSFGRVNQPQHF
TGTGTCAGCAGCTTTGGGAGGGTCAATCAGCCCCAGCATTTT
>.|TRBJ2-1|TRBV30|.
CAWSGLTYNEQFF
TGTGCCTGGAGTGGACTGACCTACAATGAGCAGTTCTTC
>TRBD2|TRBJ2-3|TRBV4-3|.
CASSQGASGRRDTDTQYF
TGCGCCAGCAGCCAAGGGGCTAGCGGGAGGCGGGACACAGATACGCAGTATTTT
>TRBD2|TRBJ2-3|TRBV27|.
CASSFASGRDTQYF
TGTGCCAGCAGTTTCGCTAGCGGGAGGGATACGCAGTATTTT
>TRBD1|TRBJ1-2|TRBV5-6|.
CASSGGQTGFGSYTF
TGTGCCAGCAGCGGAGGCCAGACAGGGTTCGGCAGCTACACCTTC
>.|TRBJ2-5|TRBV5-4|.
CASSRGSGETQYF
TGTGCCAGCAGCCGGGGGTCCGGGGAGACCCAGTACTTC
>TRBD2|TRBJ2-1|TRBV7-2|.
CASRERAGGPYNEQFF
TGTGCCAGCAGGGAACGTGCGGGAGGGCCCTACAATGAGCAGTTCTTC
>TRBD1|TRBJ1-1|TRBV29-1|.
CSAGQGSGTEAFF
TGCAGCGCCGGACAGGGGTCGGGCACTGAAGCTTTCTTT
>.|TRBJ2-4|TRBV2|.
CASSLAKNIQYF
TGTGCCAGCAGCCTAGCAAAAAACATTCAGTACTTC
>.|TRBJ1-1|TRBV15|once
CATSREGVVAEAFF
TGTGCCACCAGCAGAGAAGGGGTCGTGGCTGAAGCTTTCTTT
>.|TRBJ2-5|TRBV6-2/TRBV6-3|few
CASSSPSLAQQTQYF
TGTGCCAGCAGTTCCCCGTCGCTAGCGCAGCAGACCCAGTACTTC
>.|TRBJ2-3|TRBV6-5|.
CASSSLDWEDTQYF
TGTGCCAGCAGTTCCCTGGACTGGGAAGATACGCAGTATTTT